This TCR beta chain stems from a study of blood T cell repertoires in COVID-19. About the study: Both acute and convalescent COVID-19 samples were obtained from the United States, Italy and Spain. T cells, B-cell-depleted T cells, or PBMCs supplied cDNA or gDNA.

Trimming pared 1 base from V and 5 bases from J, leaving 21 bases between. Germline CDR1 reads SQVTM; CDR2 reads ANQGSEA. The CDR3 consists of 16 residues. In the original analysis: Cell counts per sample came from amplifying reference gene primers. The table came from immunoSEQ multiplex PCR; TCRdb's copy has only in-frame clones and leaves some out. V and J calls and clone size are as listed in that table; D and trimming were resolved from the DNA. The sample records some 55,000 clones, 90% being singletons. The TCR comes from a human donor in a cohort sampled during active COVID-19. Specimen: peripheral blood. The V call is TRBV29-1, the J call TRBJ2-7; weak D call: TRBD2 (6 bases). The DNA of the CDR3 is TGCAGCGTTGAAGGTGGCGGGGTAGGAAAAGAGAACGAGCAGTACTTC. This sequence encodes CSVEGGGVGKENEQYF.